Shown below are 8 T cell receptor beta chains from a single sample sequenced in a study of blood T cell repertoires in COVID-19. Some clones are missing from TCRdb's copy, which holds only in-frame ones; the method was immunoSEQ multiplex PCR. This sample carries 120,000 to 150,000 clones, about four fifths of them seen once, and the ten largest clones take approximately 6.1%. Sequences were obtained from peripheral blood. These receptors all stem from a human donor in a cohort sampled during active COVID-19.

V and J are TRBV6-5 and TRBJ1-1; a possible D gene is TRBD1 (5 bases). Trimming took off 5 bases at V and 4 bases at J, with 11 bases between the two ends. The CDR3 length is 13 residues. Germline CDR1 reads MNHEY; CDR2 reads SVGAGI. The CDR3: CASSKTRGTEAFF. CDR3 DNA: TGTGCCAGCAGTAAAACAAGGGGCACTGAAGCTTTCTTT.

The V call is TRBV7-3, the J call TRBJ2-1; D uncertain. Per the germline V gene, CDR1 is SGHTA and CDR2 is FQGTGA. The CDR3 loop spans 14 amino acids. The germline V and J ends were trimmed by 5 bases and 6 bases, with 14 bases remaining between them. The CDR3 sequence is CASSPGALGNEQFF. The DNA for the CDR3 is TGTGCCAGCAGCCCAGGCGCCCTCGGCAATGAGCAGTTCTTC.

The V gene is TRBV12-3 or TRBV12-4, the J gene TRBJ1-1, with D tentatively TRBD1 (6 bases). The CDR3 totals 13 residues. Trimming cost V 6 bases and J 10 bases, with 18 bases left between them. CDR3 sequence reads: CASRDLQGSRAFF. The CDR3 bases are TGTGCCAGCAGGGATCTACAGGGATCAAGAGCTTTCTTT.

V is TRBV5-4 and J is TRBJ2-5; a possible D gene is TRBD1 (6 bases). Looked up from germline, CDR1 is SGHNT and CDR2 is YYREEE (reference sequence). V lost 4 bases and J lost 1, with 11 bases in between. This CDR3 is built from 14 residues. The CDR3 bases are TGTGCCAGCAGCGCCTGGACAGTCCAAGAGACCCAGTACTTC. This translates into CASSAWTVQETQYF.

V is TRBV7-2 and J is TRBJ2-3; 9 bases are shared with TRBD1. Germline-derived CDR1 and CDR2 are SGHTA and FQGNSA. This CDR3 is built from 17 residues. J was trimmed by 5 bases and V by 4 bases; bases with no gene match: 13. CDR3 protein: CASSYYTGTGKLDTQYF. CDR3 nucleotide sequence: TGTGCCAGCAGCTACTACACCGGGACAGGGAAATTAGATACGCAGTATTTT. Complete variable domain (other parts from reference TRBV7-2 and TRBJ2-3): GAGVSQSPSNKVTEKGKDVELRCDPISGHTALYWYRQSLGQGLEFLIYFQGNSAPDKSGLPSDRFSAERTGGSVSTLTIQRTQQEDSAVYLCASSYYTGTGKLDTQYFGPGTRLTVL.

J is TRBJ1-6 and V is TRBV19; weak D call: TRBD1 (5 bases). Trimming cost V 11 bases and J 10 bases, with 18 bases left between them. The CDR3 covers 13 residues. CDR1 and CDR2 from the germline V gene are LNHDA and SQIVND (reference sequence). In DNA, the CDR3 is TGTGCCGCTGGTTGGGGAGGGGACTCACCCCTCCACTTT. Its protein is CAAGWGGDSPLHF.

V gene TRBV6-5 combines with J gene TRBJ1-2, with TRBD1 matching over 7 bases. J was trimmed by 8 bases and V by 2 bases; bases with no gene match: 5. CDR3 length equals 13 residues. Germline V lookup: CDR1 MNHEY, CDR2 SVGAGI. CDR3 DNA: TGTGCCAGCAGTTACGACAGGGCTAGGGGCTACACCTTC. This gives the protein CASSYDRARGYTF.

The chain carries TRBV2 and TRBJ1-1, with 8 bases identical to TRBD1. CDR3 length: 12 amino acids. V was clipped by 8 bases and J by 2 bases; unmatched bases: 1. Per the germline V gene, CDR1 is SNHLY and CDR2 is FYNNEI. This chain's CDR3 is CASDRGNTEAFF. Here the CDR3 DNA reads TGTGCCAGCGACAGGGGTAACACTGAAGCTTTCTTT.